This TCR beta chain was identified during a study of T-cell memory formation after mild COVID-19. Study background: The study found TCR clusters largely donor specific.

Study-wide results and limits: Whether day 37 second-wave clones are SARS-CoV-2-specific was not confirmed. CD4+ bias marked clones expanding day 15 to 37, unlike balanced contracting clones.

Notes on this clonotype: Its antigen is still unknown.

V lost 2 bases, J lost 4 bases, and 10 bases lay in between. Germline V CDR1 and CDR2: SGHRS, YFSETQ. The CDR3 extends over 13 amino acids. 5'RACE with constant-segment primers built TCRalpha and TCRbeta cDNA libraries with UMIs. TCRdb re-called the 5' RACE reads through MiXCR, storing one row per CDR3 protein. The repertoire includes about half a million distinct CDR3 sequences, over 15% of them detected once, and 9% to 15% sits in the top ten. V is TRBV5-1 and J is TRBJ2-7; a weak D match, TRBD1 (6 bases). The sample was PBMCs or a T cell subset sorted from them (not recorded which). This receptor was identified in an adult woman who had mild COVID-19 (a few samples of this study predate the infection). Cell type and time point are not known. This CDR3 reads CASSFLTGYEQYF. The DNA for the CDR3 is TGCGCCAGCAGCTTCCTTACAGGGTACGAGCAGTACTTC.